A single sample gave rise to the 2 T cell receptor beta chains below, sequenced in a study of cytotoxic CD8 clonotypes in ibrutinib-treated CLL. Clones were sequenced by immunoSEQ multiplex PCR, and TCRdb holds only the in-frame ones, with some missing. The data contain approximately 50,000 clones, less than 75% of them singletons. The input for sequencing was PBMCs, taken after 12 months of ibrutinib treatment. These receptors came from a human donor with chronic lymphocytic leukemia.

This sequence joins TRBV2 and TRBJ1-5, with a weak D call TRBD1 (5 bases). The CDR3 has 14 amino acids. V was pared by 6 bases and J by 2 bases, with 11 bases between. Germline CDR1 and CDR2: SNHLY and FYNNEI. The CDR3 is CASSPVRGNQPQHF. CDR3 sequence (DNA): TGTGCCAGCAGCCCAGTCAGGGGCAATCAGCCCCAGCATTTT.

This clone has a single count. The chain is built from TRBV6-6 and TRBJ2-3; D is perhaps TRBD1 or TRBD2 (5 bases each). CDR3 size: 16 residues. Trimming pared 7 bases from V and 1 base from J, leaving 18 bases between. Germline assignment: CDR1 MNHNY and CDR2 SVGAGI (reference sequence). Written as DNA, the CDR3 is TGTGCCAGCACCTTAGGGGCGGGCCGAGGCACAGATACGCAGTATTTT. Translating it yields CASTLGAGRGTDTQYF.